This T cell receptor beta chain originates from a study of T-cell reconstitution after alpha-beta-depleted transplantation in children. A TCRbeta library incorporating unique molecular identifiers was prepared. TCRdb called the PCR reads again in MiXCR, with one record for every CDR3 protein. The sample has about 540,000 distinct CDR3 sequences; about 16% are singletons. This clonotype was detected a few times. The V gene lost 5 bases and the J gene lost 5 bases, with 13 bases spanning the gap. Per germline, CDR1 SGHRS and CDR2 YFSETQ. There are 13 residues in the CDR3. Material: PBMCs from the stem cell graft donor, obtained from the stem cell graft. This clonotype was sampled from a human donor who donated a stem cell graft to a child with acute lymphoblastic leukemia. The rearrangement links TRBV5-1 to TRBJ1-2; a possible D gene is TRBD1 (5 bases). The CDR3 reads CASRAGTEYGYTF. DNA of the CDR3: TGCGCCAGCAGGGCCGGGACGGAATATGGCTACACCTTC.